What follows are 18 T cell receptor beta chains derived from one specimen sequenced in a study of cytomegalovirus exposure and HLA in healthy donors. Researchers ran the PCR with 60 Vbeta and 13 Jbeta primers. Sequencing used immunoSEQ multiplex PCR; TCRdb keeps in-frame clones, though not all of them. The data contain approximately 130,000 clones, roughly 80% of them singletons. Material for sequencing was PBMCs. These receptors all come from a woman aged 40 to 55 in good health and CMV-seronegative.

The table lists this clone with a few counts. This chain links TRBV7-9 with TRBJ1-1, with 8 nucleotides matching TRBD1. The CDR3 is 16 residues long. Germline CDR1 reads SEHNR; CDR2 reads FQNEAQ (reference sequence). Trimming at V came to 4 bases and at J to 1 base, leaving 8 bases not matched to a gene. This CDR3 reads CASSSPTGAKNTEAFF. The DNA for the CDR3 is TGTGCCAGCAGCTCTCCGACAGGGGCCAAGAACACTGAAGCTTTCTTT.

The gene calls are TRBV28 and TRBJ2-5, with 9 bases identical to TRBD2. Germline loops: CDR1 MDHEN, CDR2 SYDVKM. V dropped 7 bases and J dropped 5; count of bases not matched to a gene: 14. The CDR3 has 16 residues. This CDR3 is CASTPGGGRAGETQYF. CDR3 in DNA: TGTGCCAGCACACCTGGAGGCGGGAGGGCCGGGGAGACCCAGTACTTC.

The chain has TRBV2 and TRBJ1-2; D not certain. From germline, CDR1 is SNHLY and CDR2 FYNNEI. The CDR3 runs to 11 residues. V lost 3 bases to trimming and J lost 8 bases, with 7 bases between them. The CDR3 loop is CASSEWAGYTF. The CDR3 DNA follows: TGTGCCAGCAGTGAGTGGGCAGGCTACACCTTC. Variable domain in full (rest from reference TRBV2 and TRBJ1-2): EPEVTQTPSHQVTQMGQEVILRCVPISNHLYFYWYRQILGQKVEFLVSFYNNEISEKSEIFDDQFSVERPDGSNFTLKIRSTKLEDSAMYFCASSEWAGYTFGSGTRLTVV.

The V call is TRBV27, the J call TRBJ2-1; TRBD2 matches 7 bases. V dropped 3 bases and J dropped 4; count of bases not matched to a gene: 15. From germline, CDR1 is MNHEY and CDR2 SMNVEV (reference sequence). The CDR3 is made up of 18 amino acids. DNA of the CDR3: TGTGCCAGCAGTTTTGGGCCCTCTAGCGGCCTATTATACAATGAGCAGTTCTTC. Protein sequence: CASSFGPSSGLLYNEQFF.

The genes are TRBV5-4 and TRBJ2-7; D is ambiguous. There are 11 residues in the CDR3. The germline V gene encodes CDR1 SGHNT and CDR2 YYREEE (reference sequence). Trimming cost V 1 base and J 5 bases, with 4 bases left between them. CDR3 bases: TGTGCCAGCAGCTTGACGGACGAGCAGTACTTC. It translates to CASSLTDEQYF.

J is TRBJ2-2 and V is TRBV7-2; 7 nucleotides match TRBD2. With V trimmed by 6 bases and J by 4 bases, 8 bases remained unmatched. Per the germline V gene, CDR1 is SGHTA and CDR2 is FQGNSA. The CDR3 is 15 residues long. The CDR3 loop reads CASSQTWGGTGELFF. The DNA of the CDR3 is TGTGCCAGCAGTCAAACGTGGGGGGGCACCGGGGAGCTGTTTTTT.

The rearrangement links TRBV11-2 to TRBJ1-6; 8 nucleotides agree with TRBD1. Germline CDR1 reads SGHAT; CDR2 reads FQNNGV. The V gene end was trimmed by 5 bases and the J gene end by 8 bases; junction bases not matched to a gene: 5. This CDR3 contains 14 residues. The CDR3 nucleotides are TGTGCCAGCAGCCGGACAGGGCGGGATTCACCCCTCCACTTT. Translation: CASSRTGRDSPLHF.

This chain's CDR3 is CASSIGTGGNTEAFF. CDR3 DNA: TGTGCCAGTAGTATAGGGACAGGGGGCAACACTGAAGCTTTCTTT. The gene calls are TRBV19 and TRBJ1-1, with 11 nucleotides matching TRBD1. The length of the CDR3 is 15 residues. Germline CDR1 and CDR2: LNHDA and SQIVND (reference sequence). The V segment lost 1 base and the J segment 2 bases; nucleotides outside the gene matches: 0.

The chain couples TRBV7-8 to TRBJ1-4, with D hard to call. Trimming took 1 base from V and 4 from J, leaving 10 bases between them. CDR1 SGHVS and CDR2 FQNEAQ come from the germline V gene. The CDR3 totals 15 residues. DNA of the CDR3: TGTGCCAGCAGCTTAGGCCGGGGTGGTAATGAAAAACTGTTTTTT. It translates to CASSLGRGGNEKLFF.

This sequence joins TRBV7-9 and TRBJ1-2, with 10 positions matching TRBD1. The ends lost 4 bases at V and 7 bases at J; junction bases unmatched: 6. There are 14 residues in the CDR3. CDR1 SEHNR and CDR2 FQNEAQ come from the germline V gene (reference sequence). CDR3 sequence (DNA): TGTGCCAGCAGCTCAGCGGGACAGGGGTCTGGCTACACCTTC. Protein product: CASSSAGQGSGYTF.

The V and J genes are TRBV15 and TRBJ1-1; D not resolved. V lost 0 bases and J lost 4, with 6 bases in between. The CDR3 totals 13 residues. Looked up from germline, CDR1 is LNHNV and CDR2 is YYDKDF (reference sequence). The CDR3 DNA reads TGTGCCACCAGCAGAGAAAGAGGCACTGAAGCTTTCTTT. It specifies CATSRERGTEAFF.

This clone was seen a few times. The chain is built from TRBV7-9 and TRBJ2-1; the match to TRBD2 covers 8 bases. V lost 10 bases to trimming and J lost 5 bases; unmatched junction nucleotides: 19. CDR1 and CDR2 (germline): SEHNR, FQNEAQ (reference sequence). The CDR3 has 17 amino acids. CDR3 sequence: CATTGSSGLTGHNEQFF. DNA of the CDR3: TGTGCCACCACCGGATCTAGCGGGCTCACGGGCCACAATGAGCAGTTCTTC.

The genes are TRBV29-1 and TRBJ2-7, with TRBD1 matching 7 bases. The V gene end was trimmed by 4 bases and the J gene end by 4 bases; junction bases not matched to a gene: 4. This CDR3 contains 12 residues. Looked up from germline, CDR1 is SQVTM and CDR2 is ANQGSEA. CDR3 nucleotides: TGCAGCGTTGCCTGGGACAGTTACGAGCAGTACTTC. Amino acid sequence: CSVAWDSYEQYF.

J is TRBJ1-3 and V is TRBV5-6, with D perhaps TRBD1 (5 bases). The CDR3 spans 14 residues. The germline CDR1 and CDR2 sequences are SGHDT and YYEEEE. Trimming removed 3 bases from V and 4 bases from J, with 11 bases in between. CDR3 in DNA: TGTGCCAGCAGCTCCGGCCCAGGGGGAAACACCATATATTTT. Residues: CASSSGPGGNTIYF.

The rearrangement joins TRBV10-1 to TRBJ2-5; 8 bases align to TRBD2. The J call may not be correct, given that the DNA end is closer to TRBJ2-7. The CDR3 contains 13 residues. Per the germline V gene, CDR1 is WNHNN and CDR2 is SYGVQD (reference sequence). CDR3 residues: CASSGGLANEQYF. The CDR3 DNA follows: TGCGCCAGCAGTGGCGGACTAGCAAACGAGCAGTACTTC.

This clone was found a few times. The chain links TRBV7-3 to TRBJ2-2, with D perhaps TRBD2 (7 bases). From germline, CDR1 is SGHTA and CDR2 FQGTGA. The CDR3 loop spans 17 amino acids. Trimming stripped 5 bases from V and 5 bases from J, with 21 bases between. CDR3 DNA sequence: TGTGCCAGCAGCACGGCGGGGGCACGGTGGGAAACCGGGGAGCTGTTTTTT. Translated: CASSTAGARWETGELFF.

The rearrangement links TRBV7-9 to TRBJ2-4, with D possibly TRBD1 on 6 matching bases. From germline, CDR1 is SEHNR and CDR2 FQNEAQ (reference sequence). The V end was cut by 3 bases, the J end by 0 bases, with 12 bases between. This CDR3 region has 16 residues. As DNA, the CDR3 is TGTGCCAGCAGCTTCGGCAGGGGACAAGCCAAAAACATTCAGTACTTC. Translating gives CASSFGRGQAKNIQYF.

This chain joins TRBV11-1 and TRBJ2-1, with TRBD2 matching over 8 bases. CDR3 size: 15 residues. The J segment lost 4 bases and the V segment lost 5 bases, leaving 7 bases of the junction unmatched. CDR1 is SGHAT and CDR2 is FQDESV in the germline V gene (reference sequence). This CDR3 is CASSEPGLVYNEQFF. The CDR3 DNA is TGTGCCAGCAGCGAACCGGGACTAGTGTACAATGAGCAGTTCTTC.